Given below is one TCR beta chain in context. V lost 5 bases, J lost 5 bases, and 9 bases lay in between. The CDR3 consists of 13 residues. The source of the sample is a study of blood T cell repertoires in COVID-19. Clones were sequenced by immunoSEQ multiplex PCR, and TCRdb holds only the in-frame ones, with some missing. The data show about 170,000 clones, with more than 75% seen just once and approximately 5% held by the top ten. Sequenced: peripheral blood. The receptor was isolated from a man aged 18 to 30 with COVID-19, enrolled during active disease. This chain joins TRBV12-3 or TRBV12-4 and TRBJ2-2, with a possible D match to TRBD2 (5 bases). The CDR3 region has the DNA TGTGCCAGCAGTCGGGCGGGTACCGGGGAGCTGTTTTTT. Protein: CASSRAGTGELFF.